These 26 T cell receptor beta chains came from one sample sequenced in a study of T-cell memory formation after mild COVID-19. TCRdb re-derived calls from the 5' RACE reads in MiXCR, one entry per CDR3 protein. The data contain around 370,000 distinct CDR3 sequences, 20% to 25% of them singletons. The sequencing sample was made of PBMCs or a T cell subset sorted from them (not recorded which). The receptor source for this set is an adult woman who had mild COVID-19 (a few samples of this study predate the infection). Cell type and time point are not known.

This clonotype has a handful of counts. The chain carries TRBV2 and TRBJ1-4, with TRBD1 identical over 11 bases. Trimming removed 4 bases from V and 6 bases from J; junction bases left unmatched: 1. The germline V gene has CDR1 SNHLY and CDR2 FYNNEI. This CDR3 is 14 amino acids long. The CDR3: CASSADRGHEKLFF. CDR3 DNA: TGTGCCAGCAGTGCGGACAGGGGGCATGAAAAACTGTTTTTT.

The CDR3 spells CASSQWGPDTDTQYF. CDR3 nucleotides: TGTGCCAGCAGCCAGTGGGGGCCAGACACAGATACGCAGTATTTT. The chain combines TRBV3-1 with TRBJ2-3; D is possibly TRBD1 (6 bases). The germline V gene has CDR1 LGHDT and CDR2 YNNKEL (reference sequence). V dropped 3 bases and J dropped 2 bases, with 12 bases sitting between them. The CDR3 consists of 15 residues.

J is TRBJ1-2 and V is TRBV7-2; D is perhaps TRBD1 (6 bases). Germline V gives CDR1 SGHTA, CDR2 FQGNSA. V gave up 5 bases and J gave up 8 bases, with 21 bases separating them. The CDR3 loop spans 15 amino acids. CDR3 sequence reads: CASSQGGLRSNGYTF. The CDR3 nucleotides read TGTGCCAGCAGCCAAGGGGGACTCCGCTCGAACGGCTACACCTTC.

The chain uses TRBV20-1 and TRBJ2-7; possible D gene TRBD1, 5 bases. Germline assignment: CDR1 DFQATT and CDR2 SNEGSKA (reference sequence). V was cut by 6 bases and J by 2 bases, with 14 bases left in between. This CDR3 region has 13 residues. The CDR3 DNA follows: TGCAGTGCAGAGAGCAGCAGGGCCTACGAGCAGTACTTC. Translating gives CSAESSRAYEQYF.

This chain joins TRBV4-1 and TRBJ1-4; unclear D gene. The germline CDR1 and CDR2 sequences are MGHRA and YSYEKL. This CDR3 comprises 17 residues. The V gene lost 0 bases and the J gene lost 8 bases, with 19 bases spanning the gap. CDR3 coding DNA: TGCGCCAGCAGCCAAGATATAGGCAGTAGGTTTGGGGAAAAACTGTTTTTT. This gives the protein CASSQDIGSRFGEKLFF.

The rearrangement links TRBV29-1 to TRBJ2-1; D remains ambiguous. Germline V gives CDR1 SQVTM, CDR2 ANQGSEA. Trimming took 5 bases from V and 6 from J, leaving 17 bases between them. The CDR3 sequence is 14 residues long. In DNA, the CDR3 is TGCAGCGTTTGGTACGCCCAGCTCGCCAATGAGCAGTTCTTC. Its protein is CSVWYAQLANEQFF.

The V call is TRBV7-9, the J call TRBJ1-3; 9 nucleotides match TRBD1. With 1 base clipped from V and 3 bases from J, the junction kept 7 bases outside the gene matches. CDR1 and CDR2 (germline): SEHNR, FQNEAQ (reference sequence). The CDR3 consists of 17 residues. CDR3 nucleotide sequence: TGTGCCAGCAGCTTAGGACGCCGGGACAGGGATGGAAACACCATATATTTT. It yields the protein CASSLGRRDRDGNTIYF.

V and J are TRBV20-1 and TRBJ2-7; D is possibly TRBD2 (7 bases). Germline CDR1 DFQATT, CDR2 SNEGSKA (reference sequence). CDR3 length: 13 amino acids. Trimming took 3 bases from V and 2 from J, leaving 11 bases between them. CDR3: CSARGGTTYEQYF. CDR3 bases: TGCAGTGCTAGGGGGGGGACAACCTACGAGCAGTACTTC.

V is TRBV7-9 and J is TRBJ1-1, with 8 positions matching TRBD1. This CDR3 contains 12 residues. Germline CDR1 SEHNR, CDR2 FQNEAQ (reference sequence). J lost 10 bases, V lost 5 bases, and 6 bases had no gene match. CDR3 sequence: CASSPPQGAAFF. The CDR3 bases are TGTGCCAGCAGCCCCCCCCAGGGGGCAGCTTTCTTT.

This clonotype was seen a handful of times. The rearrangement links TRBV27 to TRBJ2-7, with TRBD1 matching 11 bases. This CDR3 is 15 amino acids long. V lost 3 bases to trimming and J lost 5 bases; unmatched junction nucleotides: 6. Per the germline V gene, CDR1 is MNHEY and CDR2 is SMNVEV (reference sequence). CDR3 amino acids: CASSFGTGGIDEQYF. CDR3 DNA: TGTGCCAGCAGTTTCGGGACAGGGGGAATCGACGAGCAGTACTTC.

The CDR3 spells CSVLGGDSYEQYF. In nucleotides, the CDR3 is TGCAGCGTTCTAGGGGGGGACTCCTACGAGCAGTACTTC. V usage is TRBV29-1 and J usage is TRBJ2-7; a possible D gene is TRBD2 (7 bases). The V end was cut by 5 bases, the J end by 0 bases, with 11 bases between. The CDR3 totals 13 residues. CDR1 and CDR2 (germline): SQVTM, ANQGSEA.

The genes are TRBV12-3 or TRBV12-4 and TRBJ2-2; D unresolved. V was trimmed by 7 bases and J by 5 bases, leaving 5 bases between them. The CDR3 consists of 11 residues. For the CDR3, the DNA is TGTGCCAGCACCATTACCGGGGAGCTGTTTTTT. This translates into CASTITGELFF.

This clonotype occurred a few times. CDR3 residues: CASSTGGVYEQYF. DNA of the CDR3: TGCGCCAGCAGTACCGGGGGAGTGTACGAGCAGTACTTC. This rearrangement joins TRBV10-2 to TRBJ2-7, with a possible D match to TRBD2 (6 bases). The CDR3 length is 13 residues. Germline V gene data show CDR1 as WSHSY and CDR2 as SAAADI. V was shortened by 5 bases and J by 4 bases, with 12 bases between the two germline ends.

The V gene is TRBV27, the J gene TRBJ1-2; a weak D match, TRBD1 (5 bases). Germline CDR1 reads MNHEY; CDR2 reads SMNVEV (reference sequence). Trimming removed 5 bases from V and 5 bases from J, with 21 bases in between. The CDR3 sequence is 16 residues long. This chain's CDR3 is CASSPTWPQGNYGYTF. The CDR3 DNA sequence: TGTGCCAGCAGTCCCACATGGCCTCAGGGAAATTATGGCTACACCTTC.

At least ten counts were recorded for this clonotype. The rearrangement joins TRBV5-1 to TRBJ2-2; no clear D gene. CDR3 length: 14 amino acids. The V gene's germline CDR1 is SGHRS and CDR2 YFSETQ. V lost 2 bases and J 6 bases, leaving 11 bases between the germline ends. CDR3 sequence reads: CASSFGEASGELFF. The CDR3 nucleotides read TGCGCCAGCAGCTTTGGGGAAGCCTCCGGGGAGCTGTTTTTT.

There are a few counts of this clonotype. The rearrangement uses TRBV19 and TRBJ1-5; TRBD1 might be the D (5 bases). The germline CDR1 and CDR2 sequences are LNHDA and SQIVND (reference sequence). This CDR3 has 16 amino acids. Trimming removed 0 bases from V and 6 bases from J, with 15 bases in between. CDR3 nucleotide sequence: TGTGCCAGTAGTATAGATCCTGGGGGGAATCGTCAGCCCCAGCATTTT. Translating gives CASSIDPGGNRQPQHF.

The chain links TRBV5-1 to TRBJ1-2; maybe TRBD1 (5 bases). Looked up from germline, CDR1 is SGHRS and CDR2 is YFSETQ. This CDR3 is built from 17 residues. Trimming cost V 0 bases and J 7 bases, with 22 bases left between them. This CDR3 reads CASSLVGPVTGDGGYTF. CDR3 bases: TGCGCCAGCAGCTTGGTTGGTCCAGTCACAGGAGATGGTGGCTACACCTTC.

The chain joins TRBV6-2 or TRBV6-3 to TRBJ2-1; 8 bases align to TRBD1. Trimming took 4 bases from V and 2 from J; bases not matched to a gene: 4. CDR1 and CDR2 (germline): MNHEY, SVGEGT. The CDR3 length is 15 residues. CDR3 nucleotide sequence: TGTGCCAGCAGTTCGGGACAGGTAGCCTACAATGAGCAGTTCTTC. This gives the protein CASSSGQVAYNEQFF.

This clonotype occurred many times. The chain employs TRBV10-3 and TRBJ2-1, with D perhaps TRBD1 (5 bases). CDR1 is ENHRY and CDR2 is SYGVKD in the germline V gene. CDR3 length equals 12 residues. V was trimmed by 6 bases and J by 6 bases, leaving 9 bases between them. CDR3 loop: CAISFQGNEQFF. Here the CDR3 DNA reads TGTGCCATCAGCTTCCAGGGCAATGAGCAGTTCTTC.

This clonotype was seen more than once but under ten times. The chain joins TRBV6-2 or TRBV6-3 to TRBJ1-5, with D tentatively TRBD1 (5 bases). Germline CDR1 and CDR2: MNHEY and SVGEGT. The CDR3 sequence is 16 residues long. Trimming stripped 6 bases from V and 0 bases from J, with 15 bases between. CDR3 region: CASRRQLRDSNQPQHF. The CDR3 bases are TGTGCCAGCAGGCGCCAACTCAGGGATAGCAATCAGCCCCAGCATTTT.

This sequence joins TRBV24-1 and TRBJ2-7; 8 nucleotides agree with TRBD1. The CDR3 runs to 16 residues. The junction had 14 bases not matched to a gene; V was cut back by 5 bases and J by 6 bases. Germline V gene lookup returns CDR1 KGHDR and CDR2 SFDVKD. CDR3 DNA: TGTGCCACCAGTGCTCCCGGACAGGGAGGTTTCTCCGAGCAGTACTTC. Translated, it gives CATSAPGQGGFSEQYF.

There are a few counts of this clonotype. The CDR3 region is CASSYAGNYEQYF. CDR3 coding DNA: TGTGCCAGCAGTTACGCCGGGAACTACGAGCAGTACTTC. The chain employs TRBV27 and TRBJ2-7, with D possibly being TRBD2 (5 bases). Germline loops: CDR1 MNHEY, CDR2 SMNVEV (reference sequence). This CDR3 spans 13 amino acids. V lost 4 bases and J 3 bases, leaving 10 bases between the germline ends.

This clonotype came up a few times. The V gene is TRBV15, the J gene TRBJ2-7; D gene ambiguous. V lost 0 bases, J lost 2 bases, and 8 bases lay in between. Germline CDR1 LNHNV, CDR2 YYDKDF (reference sequence). The CDR3 sequence is 14 residues long. CDR3 loop: CATSRDGGTYEQYF. The DNA of the CDR3 is TGTGCCACCAGCAGAGATGGCGGCACCTACGAGCAGTACTTC.

The J gene is TRBJ2-3, the V gene TRBV7-3; D gene unclear. V lost 2 bases to trimming and J lost 4 bases, with 4 bases between them. The CDR3 is 12 residues long. In germline, CDR1 is SGHTA, CDR2 FQGTGA. Here the CDR3 DNA reads TGTGCCAGCAGCTTATTTCCAGATACGCAGTATTTT. Its protein product is CASSLFPDTQYF.

V and J are TRBV6-6 and TRBJ2-2, with 8 bases fitting TRBD1. Per germline, CDR1 MNHNY and CDR2 SVGAGI (reference sequence). The CDR3 runs to 15 residues. V was clipped by 5 bases and J by 4 bases; unmatched bases: 6. The CDR3 bases are TGTGCCAGCAGTAGTCGGACAGGGTTCACCGGGGAGCTGTTTTTT. Residues: CASSSRTGFTGELFF.

The chain combines TRBV7-6 with TRBJ1-3; 11 bases map to TRBD1. V lost 5 bases and J lost 1; bases outside the gene matches: 4. Germline CDR1 and CDR2: SGHVS and FNYEAQ. The CDR3 loop spans 16 amino acids. The CDR3 reads CASSPGQGVSGNTIYF. The CDR3 DNA is TGTGCCAGCAGCCCGGGACAGGGGGTTTCTGGAAACACCATATATTTT.